This TCR beta chain stems from a study of blood T cell repertoires in COVID-19. About the study: PBMCs, B-cell-depleted T cells, or T cells provided the cDNA or gDNA that made up the material.

A single count supports this clone. Seattle's enrolled individuals joined amid active infection and were then monitored longitudinally. Germline-derived CDR1 and CDR2 are SGHRS and YFSETQ. Trimming took 3 bases from V and 7 from J; bases not matched to a gene: 0. The CDR3 contains 11 residues. Per the original methods: Using reference gene primer amplification, nucleated cell counts were estimated. Repertoires were generated with immunoSEQ multiplex PCR, while TCRdb's copy carries only in-frame clones and drops some. The V and J calls and clone size were taken over from that table, and D and trimming were inferred from the DNA. The sample holds 100,000 to 150,000 clones, around 80% seen once.

The TCR originated in a man younger than 45 with COVID-19, enrolled during active disease. V is TRBV5-1 and J is TRBJ1-2; TRBD1 agrees at 7 bases. The source material was peripheral blood. CDR3 nucleotides: TGCGCCAGCAGCTCAGGGGGTGGCTACACCTTC. It encodes CASSSGGGYTF.